This is a list of T cell receptor beta chains from one sample in a study of T cells in Graves' hyperthyroidism and ophthalmopathy. TCRdb itself ran the multiplex PCR reads through MiXCR, one entry per CDR3 protein. The sample contains about 530,000 distinct CDR3 sequences, roughly 15% of which appear only once. Specimen: blood. These receptors all stem from a woman aged 18-30 years with Graves' ophthalmopathy. The CDR3 runs from the conserved cysteine through the conserved F or W. The D gene is left open where the match is weak. Clone size, where shown, is once, few, many, or a class for clones that have expanded.

size	length	D	V	J	DNA	CDR3
NA	14	NA	TRBV5-6	TRBJ2-7	TGTGCCAGCAGCTCGATCGCGACCGGCAACGAGCAGTACTTC	CASSSIATGNEQYF
many	17	NA	TRBV7-9	TRBJ1-2	TGTGCCAGCAGCCCCACCGGGGCGGGGTATCCCAAGGATGGCTACACCTTC	CASSPTGAGYPKDGYTF
NA	14	TRBD2	TRBV29-1	TRBJ2-4	TGCAGCGTTGAAGGACGGGAGGGGGGAAACATTCAGTACTTC	CSVEGREGGNIQYF
NA	13	NA	TRBV10-3	TRBJ2-1	TGTGCCATCAGATCCGGGGATTACAATGAGCAGTTCTTC	CAIRSGDYNEQFF
many	12	NA	TRBV6-2/TRBV6-3	TRBJ2-7	TGTGCCAGCAGCTACGACACTTACGAGCAGTACTTC	CASSYDTYEQYF
many	16	TRBD1	TRBV6-1	TRBJ2-1	TGTGCCAGCAGTCATTACCTACAGGGGGATTACAATGAGCAGTTCTTC	CASSHYLQGDYNEQFF
many	14	NA	TRBV28	TRBJ2-3	TGTGCCAGCAGCCCCCGAGGAGGTACAGATACGCAGTATTTT	CASSPRGGTDTQYF
NA	17	NA	TRBV24-1	TRBJ2-2	TGTGCCACCAGTGATGGGACACGAAGACGAGGCACCGGGGAGCTGTTTTTT	CATSDGTRRRGTGELFF
NA	14	NA	TRBV5-6	TRBJ1-2	TGTGCCAGCAGCTTGGGTGCGGGGAACTATGGCTACACCTTC	CASSLGAGNYGYTF
few	13	TRBD2	TRBV6-2/TRBV6-3	TRBJ2-3	TGTGCCAGCAGGGGAGGGTGGCAGGATACGCAGTATTTT	CASRGGWQDTQYF
NA	12	NA	TRBV7-9	TRBJ1-3	TGTGCCAGCAGCTTATCGAGAAACACCATATATTTT	CASSLSRNTIYF
NA	13	NA	TRBV19	TRBJ2-5	TGTGCCAGTAGTATATCGTTCGGAGAGACCCAGTACTTC	CASSISFGETQYF
many	11	NA	TRBV20-1	TRBJ2-7	TGCAGTGCTAGGGGTACCTACGAGCAGTACTTC	CSARGTYEQYF
few	13	TRBD1	TRBV7-6	TRBJ2-7	TGTGCCAGCGGCGCGGGGACAGGGGAAGAGCAGTACTTC	CASGAGTGEEQYF
NA	14	TRBD2	TRBV20-1	TRBJ2-7	TGCAGTGCTAGAGGTCTAGCGGGAGAATACGAGCAGTACTTC	CSARGLAGEYEQYF
NA	13	NA	TRBV27	TRBJ2-6	TGTGCCAGCAGGGGCACTGGGGCCAACGTCCTGACTTTC	CASRGTGANVLTF
NA	16	TRBD2	TRBV5-5	TRBJ2-1	TGCGCCAGCAGCCCGGGACTAGCGGGGGCCCGGGATGAGCAGTCCTTC	CASSPGLAGARDEQSF
NA	13	NA	TRBV5-1	TRBJ1-5	TGCGCCGGCAGCTTGGACGGGAATCAGCCCCAGCATTTT	CAGSLDGNQPQHF
NA	15	TRBD2	TRBV6-2/TRBV6-3	TRBJ2-2	TGTGCCAGCAGCCTAGCGGGAGGGCCATCCGGGGAGCTGTTTTTT	CASSLAGGPSGELFF
NA	16	TRBD2	TRBV27	TRBJ2-7	TGTGCCAGCAGTTTCTCCGTAACGGCGGGAGACTACGAGCAGTACTTC	CASSFSVTAGDYEQYF
many	14	TRBD1	TRBV12-3/TRBV12-4	TRBJ1-2	TGTGCCAGCAGAACCGGGACAGGGGCTTTTGGCTACACCTTC	CASRTGTGAFGYTF
few	16	TRBD1	TRBV5-8	TRBJ1-4	TGTGCCAGCAGCCCGAATAAGGGACAGTCAAATGAAAAACTGTTTTTT	CASSPNKGQSNEKLFF
NA	13	NA	TRBV20-1	TRBJ1-1	TGCAGTGCCCCCACAGCTTTGAACACTGAAGCTTTCTTT	CSAPTALNTEAFF
many	14	NA	TRBV28	TRBJ2-3	TGTGCCAGCAGTTTCCAACCTGCTGGGGATACGCAGTATTTT	CASSFQPAGDTQYF
NA	13	NA	TRBV10-3	TRBJ2-7	TGTGCCATCAGCATACGGAGCCTCTACGAGCAGTACTTC	CAISIRSLYEQYF
many	15	TRBD1	TRBV5-1	TRBJ1-2	TGCGCCAGCAGCCCAGGGGGTGAAACTAACTATGGCTACACCTTC	CASSPGGETNYGYTF
NA	11	NA	TRBV12-3/TRBV12-4	TRBJ1-5	TGTGCCGGGGGGCAGGGTCAGCCCCAGCATTTT	CAGGQGQPQHF
few	16	NA	TRBV6-1	TRBJ2-7	TGTGCCAGCAGTGGGGAGGCGGCGGGATCCTCCTACGAGCAGTACTTC	CASSGEAAGSSYEQYF
few	13	NA	TRBV5-6	TRBJ1-6	TGTGCCAGCAGACCGACAGGATCAACACCCCTCCACTTT	CASRPTGSTPLHF